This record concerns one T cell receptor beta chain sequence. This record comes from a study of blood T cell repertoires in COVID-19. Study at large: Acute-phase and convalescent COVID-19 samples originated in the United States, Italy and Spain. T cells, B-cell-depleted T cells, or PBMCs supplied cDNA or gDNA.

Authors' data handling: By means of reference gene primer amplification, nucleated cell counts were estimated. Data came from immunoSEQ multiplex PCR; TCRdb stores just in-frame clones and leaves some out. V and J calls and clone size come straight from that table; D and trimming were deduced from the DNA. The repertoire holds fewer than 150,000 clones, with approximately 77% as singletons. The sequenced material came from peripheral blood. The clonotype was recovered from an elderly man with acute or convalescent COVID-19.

The CDR3 DNA reads as TGCGCCAGCAGCCGATTCGGGACAAGCAATCAGCCCCAGCATTTT. This encodes CASSRFGTSNQPQHF. The gene calls are TRBV4-1 and TRBJ1-5, with a tentative D call TRBD1 (6 bases). Germline loops: CDR1 MGHRA, CDR2 YSYEKL. CDR3 length: 15 residues. Between the trimmed V and J ends, which lost 4 bases and 1 base, there was a span of 11 bases.